These 3 T cell receptor beta chains were all obtained from the same sample, sequenced in a study of blood T cell repertoires in COVID-19. TCRdb's table, derived via immunoSEQ multiplex PCR, lists solely in-frame clones and lacks some. The sample holds about 220,000 clones, about 84% seen once. Sequencing input: peripheral blood. Receptors were obtained from a human donor in a cohort sampled during active COVID-19.

The chain combines TRBV18 with TRBJ1-5; perhaps TRBD1 as D (5 bases). CDR1 and CDR2 from the germline V gene are KGHSH and LQKENI. Trimming took off 2 bases at V and 0 bases at J, with 17 bases between the two ends. The CDR3 sequence is 18 residues long. Here the CDR3 reads CASSPGETAPFSNQPQHF. CDR3 sequence (DNA): TGTGCCAGCTCACCAGGCGAGACAGCTCCTTTTAGCAATCAGCCCCAGCATTTT.

The rearrangement uses TRBV29-1 and TRBJ1-1; TRBD1 matches at 9 bases. Germline trimming cut 6 bases from V and 7 bases from J; bases unmatched to any gene: 15. From germline, CDR1 is SQVTM and CDR2 ANQGSEA. This CDR3 is 15 amino acids long. Here the CDR3 DNA reads TGCAGCGTCCGCCCACAGGGGGCTAAATCCGGTGAAGCTTTCTTT. Its translation: CSVRPQGAKSGEAFF.

V gene TRBV4-1 combines with J gene TRBJ2-1; 9 bases fit TRBD2. Trimming at V came to 0 bases and at J to 0 bases, leaving 3 bases not matched to a gene. Germline V lookup: CDR1 MGHRA, CDR2 YSYEKL. The CDR3 is made up of 17 amino acids. Written as DNA, the CDR3 is TGCGCCAGCAGCCAAGACGGTAGCGGGAGCTCCTACAATGAGCAGTTCTTC. Translated, it gives CASSQDGSGSSYNEQFF.